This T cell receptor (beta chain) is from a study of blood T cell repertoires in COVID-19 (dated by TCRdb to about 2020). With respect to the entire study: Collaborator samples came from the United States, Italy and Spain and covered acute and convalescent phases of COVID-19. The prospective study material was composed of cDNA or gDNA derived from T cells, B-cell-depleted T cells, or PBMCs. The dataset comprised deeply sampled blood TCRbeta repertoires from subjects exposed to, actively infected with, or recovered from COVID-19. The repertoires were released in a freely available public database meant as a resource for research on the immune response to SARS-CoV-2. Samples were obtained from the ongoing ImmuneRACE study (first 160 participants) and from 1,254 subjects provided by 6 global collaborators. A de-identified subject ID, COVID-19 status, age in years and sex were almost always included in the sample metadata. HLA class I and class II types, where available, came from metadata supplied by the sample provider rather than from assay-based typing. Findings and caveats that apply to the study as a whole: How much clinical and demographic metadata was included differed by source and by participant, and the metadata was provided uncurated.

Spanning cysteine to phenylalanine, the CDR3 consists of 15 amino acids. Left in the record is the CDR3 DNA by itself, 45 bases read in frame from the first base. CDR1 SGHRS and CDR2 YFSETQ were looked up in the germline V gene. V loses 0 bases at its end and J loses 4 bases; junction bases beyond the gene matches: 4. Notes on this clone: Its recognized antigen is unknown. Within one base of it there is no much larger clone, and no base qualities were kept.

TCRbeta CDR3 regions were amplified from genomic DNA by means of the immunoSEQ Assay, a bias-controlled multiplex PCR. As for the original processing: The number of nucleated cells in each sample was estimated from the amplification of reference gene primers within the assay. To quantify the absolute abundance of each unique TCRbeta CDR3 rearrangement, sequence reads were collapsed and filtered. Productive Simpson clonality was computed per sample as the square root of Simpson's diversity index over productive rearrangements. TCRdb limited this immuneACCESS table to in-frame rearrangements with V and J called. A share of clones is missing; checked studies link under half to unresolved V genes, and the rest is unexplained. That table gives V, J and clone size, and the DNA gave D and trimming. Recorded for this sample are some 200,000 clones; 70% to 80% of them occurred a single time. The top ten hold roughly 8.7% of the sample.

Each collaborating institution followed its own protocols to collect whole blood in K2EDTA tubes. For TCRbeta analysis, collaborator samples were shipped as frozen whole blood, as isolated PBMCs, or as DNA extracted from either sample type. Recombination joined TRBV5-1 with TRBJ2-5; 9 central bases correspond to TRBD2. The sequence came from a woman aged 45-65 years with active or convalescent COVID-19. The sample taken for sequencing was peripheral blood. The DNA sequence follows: TGCGCCAGCAGCTTGGCGCGGGGGGGACGAGAGACCCAGTACTTC. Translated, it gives CASSLARGGRETQYF. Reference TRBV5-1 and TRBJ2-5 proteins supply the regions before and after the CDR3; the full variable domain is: KAGVTQTPRYLIKTRGQQVTLSCSPISGHRSVSWYQQTPGQGLQFLFEYFSETQRNKGNFPGRFSGRQFSNSRSEMNVSTLELGDSALYLCASSLARGGRETQYFGPGTRLLVL.